This entry lists 24 T cell receptor beta chains sequenced from one sample in a study of blood T cells in healthy people across ages. PCR was performed a second time for about 7 to 12 cycles using a sample-barcoded 5' primer and a J-beta primer mix. Each CDR3 protein gets one entry after TCRdb re-called the 5' RACE reads with MiXCR. The repertoire holds about 1.1 million distinct CDR3 sequences, more than 30% seen once, with roughly 14% in the top ten. Sequencing was carried out using blood. All receptors come from a man between 18 and 29 years old in good health.

As to this clonotype: The conserved closing phenylalanine or tryptophan is absent in this CDR3, likely reflecting a read error. V usage is TRBV6-1 and J usage is TRBJ2-3; TRBD1 is a possible D gene (6 bases). Germline CDR1 and CDR2: MNHNS and SASEGT. The CDR3 sequence is 17 residues long. V was cut by 6 bases and J by 0 bases, with 19 bases left in between. The CDR3 DNA follows: TGTGCCAGCAGACCGAGGGGATCGGGACAAAGCACAGATACGCAGTATTTG. Residues: CASRPRGSGQSTDTQYL.

This clonotype appeared a few times. As DNA, the CDR3 is TGTGCCAGCAGTAGGGCCGTAGCAGGAAATTCACCCCTCCACTTT. As protein: CASSRAVAGNSPLHF. The chain couples TRBV6-5 to TRBJ1-6; D remains ambiguous. The CDR3 is made up of 15 amino acids. Trimming stripped 5 bases from V and 7 bases from J, with 15 bases between. From germline, CDR1 is MNHEY and CDR2 SVGAGI.

This sequence joins TRBV28 and TRBJ2-1; 9 bases map to TRBD2. Germline lookup yields CDR1 MDHEN and CDR2 SYDVKM. The CDR3 extends over 18 amino acids. V lost 5 bases, J lost 4 bases, and 15 bases stayed unmatched. As DNA, the CDR3 is TGTGCCAGCAGTACCCTTGCGGGAGGGCCCCGAGGGTACAATGAGCAGTTCTTC. It is translated as CASSTLAGGPRGYNEQFF.

This clonotype was detected only a few times. The genes are TRBV27 and TRBJ1-4; TRBD1 might be the D (6 bases). The CDR3 is 15 amino acids. CDR1 is MNHEY, CDR2 SMNVEV, per germline (reference sequence). Trimming pared 2 bases from V and 5 bases from J, leaving 12 bases between. CDR3 nucleotide sequence: TGTGCCAGCAGTTTAGATGGGACACAGAATGAAAAACTGTTTTTT. Its translation: CASSLDGTQNEKLFF.

This clonotype was seen a handful of times. V usage is TRBV4-2 and J usage is TRBJ1-6; D unresolved. V was clipped by 0 bases and J by 5 bases, with 11 bases between them. This CDR3 is built from 16 residues. Germline V CDR1 and CDR2: LGHNA, YNFKEQ. The chain's CDR3 is CASSQEPRVHNSPLHF. The CDR3 DNA sequence: TGTGCCAGCAGCCAAGAACCAAGGGTCCATAATTCACCCCTCCACTTT.

V usage is TRBV12-3 or TRBV12-4 and J usage is TRBJ1-5; TRBD1 aligns across 9 bases. The CDR3 spans 14 residues. V shed 6 bases and J 4 bases; nucleotides not matched to a gene: 4. The CDR3 DNA reads as TGTGCCAGCAGGGGACAGGGCCAAAATCAGCCCCAGCATTTT. Translating it yields CASRGQGQNQPQHF.

The V gene is TRBV28, the J gene TRBJ2-5; 8 nucleotides line up with TRBD1. The CDR3 is made up of 13 amino acids. Per the germline V gene, CDR1 is MDHEN and CDR2 is SYDVKM. V gave up 6 bases and J gave up 5 bases; unmatched junction bases: 5. Here the CDR3 DNA reads TGTGCCAGCAGCTCGGGACAGGACGAGACCCAGTACTTC. Translating it yields CASSSGQDETQYF.

This clonotype was detected only a few times. The CDR3 nucleotides are TGTGCCAGCAGTGAACCGGGGGACACTGAAGCTTTCTTT. It yields the protein CASSEPGDTEAFF. This sequence joins TRBV25-1 and TRBJ1-1, with D perhaps matching TRBD1 (5 bases). Per germline, CDR1 MGHDK and CDR2 SYGVNS. The V end lost 2 bases, the J end lost 3 bases, and 7 bases lay between the germline ends. The CDR3 totals 13 residues.

This chain links TRBV20-1 with TRBJ2-5; the match to TRBD2 covers 8 bases. Judging by the DNA end, TRBJ2-7 fits better; the J call may be wrong. CDR3 size: 16 residues. From germline, CDR1 is DFQATT and CDR2 SNEGSKA (reference sequence). The CDR3 DNA follows: TGCAGTGCTAGAGACCGGGAGCGGGGGACTTCTCCCGAGCAGTACTTC. Translated, it gives CSARDRERGTSPEQYF.

As to this clonotype: At one end, the junction sequence differs from germline, possibly due to a read error. The J gene is TRBJ2-1, the V gene TRBV7-3, with D maybe TRBD2 (5 bases). Gene TRBJ2-7 matches the end of the DNA better, so the J call may be wrong. The CDR3 runs 16 residues. From germline, CDR1 is SGHTA and CDR2 FQGTGA. In DNA form, the CDR3 reads TGTGTCAGCAGCTTATTAAGCGGCAGCTCCTACAATGAGCAGTACTTC. This gives the protein CVSSLLSGSSYNEQYF.

This clonotype showed up just a few times. The V and J genes are TRBV29-1 and TRBJ2-1; the D gene is possibly TRBD2 (7 bases). Germline loops: CDR1 SQVTM, CDR2 ANQGSEA. Trimming shortened V by 7 bases and J by 5 bases, and 12 bases separated the two germline ends. The CDR3 is 12 amino acids. In DNA, the CDR3 is TGCAGCGGGACTAGGGGGGACAATGAGCAGTTCTTC. It codes for CSGTRGDNEQFF.

V is TRBV12-3 or TRBV12-4 and J is TRBJ2-3; D is tentatively TRBD1 or TRBD2 (5 bases each). The CDR3 is made up of 16 amino acids. V was cut by 7 bases and J by 3 bases, with 20 bases left in between. The CDR3 bases are TGTGCCAGCACCTGGGACCTACGAATAGAAACAGATACGCAGTATTTT. This sequence encodes CASTWDLRIETDTQYF.

This clonotype was seen more than once but under ten times. The CDR3 bases are TGTGCCAGCAGACCGGACCTTCCGAGCACAGATACGCAGTATTTT. This gives the protein CASRPDLPSTDTQYF. This chain links TRBV7-8 with TRBJ2-3; D unclear. V dropped 6 bases and J dropped 0 bases, with 13 bases sitting between them. Per the germline V gene, CDR1 is SGHVS and CDR2 is FQNEAQ. The CDR3 runs 15 residues.

The sample holds a few counts of this clonotype. The chain combines TRBV12-3 or TRBV12-4 with TRBJ1-4, with D unclear. The CDR3 contains 13 residues. Trimming pared 6 bases from V and 7 bases from J, leaving 12 bases between. Here the CDR3 reads CASRPDGSEKLFF. CDR3 nucleotide sequence: TGTGCCAGCAGGCCGGACGGATCTGAAAAACTGTTTTTT.

This chain joins TRBV20-1 and TRBJ2-1; D remains unclear. This CDR3 comprises 11 residues. Per the germline V gene, CDR1 is DFQATT and CDR2 is SNEGSKA (reference sequence). CDR3 nucleotides: TGCAAGTCCTGGCCAGACAATGAGCAGTTCTTC. Translated: CKSWPDNEQFF.

Worth noting for this clonotype: At one end the junction does not follow the germline gene, possibly because of a read error. V is TRBV27 and J is TRBJ2-3; 9 nucleotides match TRBD1. The CDR3 sequence is 18 residues long. The germline V gene has CDR1 MNHEY and CDR2 SMNVEV (reference sequence). The CDR3 is CASSSRPMTGGPTGTQYF. In DNA, the CDR3 is TGTGCCAGCAGTTCCCGCCCCATGACAGGGGGGCCTACAGGTACGCAGTATTTT.

The chain has TRBV12-3 or TRBV12-4 and TRBJ2-1, with D perhaps TRBD2 (5 bases). Trimming pared 5 bases from V and 9 bases from J, leaving 14 bases between. CDR3 length: 13 residues. CDR3 amino acids: CASSVLGLGEQFF. The DNA of the CDR3 is TGTGCCAGCAGTGTCCTCGGACTGGGTGAGCAGTTCTTC.

This clonotype was found many times. V is TRBV20-1 and J is TRBJ2-5; D may be TRBD2 (6 bases). Germline loops: CDR1 DFQATT, CDR2 SNEGSKA (reference sequence). Deletions cut 2 bases from V and 4 bases from J, with 11 bases between. This CDR3 region has 13 residues. The CDR3 coding sequence is TGCAGTGCTAGATTTGGCGGGACAGAGACCCAGTACTTC. It encodes CSARFGGTETQYF.

The rearrangement joins TRBV28 to TRBJ2-1; D uncertain. The V end was cut by 5 bases, the J end by 10 bases, with 9 bases between. Germline V CDR1 and CDR2: MDHEN, SYDVKM. CDR3 length: 11 residues. The CDR3 coding sequence is TGTGCCAGCAGTCGGTTCGTGGAGCAGTTCTTC. Translating it yields CASSRFVEQFF.

The chain joins TRBV6-5 to TRBJ1-1, with D possibly being TRBD1 (6 bases). The CDR3 loop spans 16 amino acids. With 1 base removed from V and 1 base from J, the gap between germline ends came to 13 bases. Germline lookup yields CDR1 MNHEY and CDR2 SVGAGI. DNA for the CDR3: TGTGCCAGCAGTTACTATCAGGGGATTCGGAACACTGAAGCTTTCTTT. The encoded protein is CASSYYQGIRNTEAFF.

The CDR3 DNA follows: TGCAGTGCTAGAGACAGGCCGGAGCAGCCCCAGCATTTT. It specifies CSARDRPEQPQHF. The chain joins TRBV20-1 to TRBJ1-5; D ambiguous. V shed 0 bases and J shed 7 bases, with 10 bases lying between them. Per the germline V gene, CDR1 is DFQATT and CDR2 is SNEGSKA (reference sequence). The CDR3 loop spans 13 amino acids.

The chain recombines TRBV5-5 with TRBJ2-3; 7 bases fit TRBD1. The CDR3 extends over 17 amino acids. V gave up 4 bases and J gave up 3 bases; unmatched junction bases: 14. Germline CDR1 is SGHKS and CDR2 is YYEKEE (reference sequence). The CDR3 spells CASSPEPRDRRTDTQYF. CDR3 bases: TGTGCCAGCAGCCCTGAACCTCGGGACAGAAGAACAGATACGCAGTATTTT. Full variable domain (rest looked up from reference TRBV5-5 and TRBJ2-3): DAGVTQSPTHLIKTRGQQVTLRCSPISGHKSVSWYQQVLGQGPQFIFQYYEKEERGRGNFPDRFSARQFPNYSSELNVNALLLGDSALYLCASSPEPRDRRTDTQYFGPGTRLTVL.

In the case of this clonotype: At one end the junction does not follow the germline gene, possibly because of a read error. The rearrangement joins TRBV28 to TRBJ2-7, with D possibly TRBD1 on 7 matching bases. Germline CDR1 is MDHEN and CDR2 is SYDVKM. The length of the CDR3 is 15 residues. The CDR3 DNA is TGTGCCAGCAGCCCACGGAGGGGGCGCTCCCACGAGCAGTACTTC. Translating gives CASSPRRGRSHEQYF.

This clonotype was seen only a few times. This chain uses TRBV4-3 with TRBJ2-5, with D hard to call. V dropped 0 bases and J dropped 5 bases, with 13 bases sitting between them. CDR3 length: 15 residues. The germline CDR1 and CDR2 sequences are LGHNA and YSLEER. The CDR3 nucleotides read TGCGCCAGCAGCCAAGATCAGTATAGCTGGGAGACCCAGTACTTC. This gives the protein CASSQDQYSWETQYF.